The clone carrying this TCR beta chain turned up a few times. What it binds is not known. This sample stems from a study of response to subunit inactivated influenza vaccine. The CDR3 is 14 residues long. V dropped 6 bases and J dropped 4 bases, with 13 bases sitting between them. Germline V gene lookup returns CDR1 MNHNS and CDR2 SASEGT. TCRdb itself ran the RT-PCR reads through MiXCR, one entry per CDR3 protein. The sample consists of about 520,000 distinct CDR3 sequences, 6% to 9% of them appearing once. General study results and limits: Researchers suggested that each seasonal influenza vaccination recruits few new T cells.

The sequence came from a man aged 50-75 years who received an inactivated influenza vaccine. Material: PBMCs from blood, obtained about 24 months after vaccination. J is TRBJ2-1 and V is TRBV6-1; D call uncertain. The CDR3 DNA is TGTGCCAGCAGGGACGGCAGTCTTTACAATGAGCAGTTCTTC. This translates into CASRDGSLYNEQFF.